A single sample gave rise to the 6 T cell receptor beta chains below, sequenced in a study of T cells in Graves' hyperthyroidism and ophthalmopathy. The source material, RNA transcripts, was used to amplify TCR beta CDR3 regions. An initial round of RT-PCR targeting the TCR CDR3 relied on the HTBI primer set. A single record per CDR3 protein comes from TCRdb applying MiXCR to the multiplex PCR reads. The sample has 250,000 or so distinct CDR3 sequences; more than 12% are singletons. What was sequenced was blood. The receptors stem from a woman aged 40 to 55 with Graves' hyperthyroidism that later progressed to Graves' ophthalmopathy.

This clonotype was recorded many times. The rearrangement joins TRBV9 to TRBJ1-1; D might be TRBD1 (5 bases). Per germline, CDR1 SGDLS and CDR2 YYNGEE. Trimming stripped 4 bases from V and 3 bases from J, with 13 bases between. The CDR3 extends over 14 amino acids. CDR3 loop: CASSSRQSYTEAFF. The CDR3 DNA follows: TGTGCCAGCAGCTCACGACAGTCGTACACTGAAGCTTTCTTT.

The chain uses TRBV4-1 and TRBJ2-1, with D possibly TRBD2 on 6 matching bases. CDR1 is MGHRA, CDR2 YSYEKL, per germline. Trimming removed 4 bases at V and 0 bases at J, with 13 bases between. The CDR3 covers 16 residues. The DNA of the CDR3 is TGCGCCAGCAGCCTCATAGCGGCGAGCTCCTACAATGAGCAGTTCTTC. Its translation is CASSLIAASSYNEQFF.

This clonotype appeared once. The limits of the CDR3 on the DNA are not certain, so only TCRdb's listed CDR3 is given. The chain combines TRBV28 with TRBJ1-2; the table's D call TRBD1 went unverified against the DNA. Germline CDR1 MDHEN, CDR2 SYDVKM. The CDR3 length equals 16 residues, ends included. CDR3 region: CASSLWGTGSTYGYAF.

This clonotype was seen many times. J is TRBJ1-5 and V is TRBV2, with D possibly matching TRBD1 (6 bases). This CDR3 has 15 residues. Germline CDR1 and CDR2: SNHLY and FYNNEI. Trimming removed 6 bases from V and 5 bases from J, with 17 bases in between. In nucleotides, the CDR3 is TGTGCCAGCAGGGAGACAGGTTTAAGTGATCAGCCCCAGCATTTT. Its protein is CASRETGLSDQPQHF.

This clonotype was counted between two and nine times. J is TRBJ1-4 and V is TRBV5-6, with 8 bases fitting TRBD1. V dropped 0 bases and J dropped 8; count of bases not matched to a gene: 6. Germline CDR1 SGHDT, CDR2 YYEEEE. This CDR3 contains 15 residues. The CDR3 nucleotides are TGTGCCAGCAGCTTGGGGACAGGGCTCCCCGAAAAACTGTTTTTT. Its translation is CASSLGTGLPEKLFF.

This clonotype was detected ten times or more. The chain uses TRBV30 and TRBJ1-1, with no clear D. CDR3 length: 13 amino acids. Looked up from germline, CDR1 is GTSNPN and CDR2 is SVGIG (reference sequence). Trimming stripped 5 bases from V and 0 bases from J, with 10 bases between. The CDR3 region has the DNA TGTGCCTGGGCTGTCCCGATGAACACTGAAGCTTTCTTT. This encodes CAWAVPMNTEAFF.